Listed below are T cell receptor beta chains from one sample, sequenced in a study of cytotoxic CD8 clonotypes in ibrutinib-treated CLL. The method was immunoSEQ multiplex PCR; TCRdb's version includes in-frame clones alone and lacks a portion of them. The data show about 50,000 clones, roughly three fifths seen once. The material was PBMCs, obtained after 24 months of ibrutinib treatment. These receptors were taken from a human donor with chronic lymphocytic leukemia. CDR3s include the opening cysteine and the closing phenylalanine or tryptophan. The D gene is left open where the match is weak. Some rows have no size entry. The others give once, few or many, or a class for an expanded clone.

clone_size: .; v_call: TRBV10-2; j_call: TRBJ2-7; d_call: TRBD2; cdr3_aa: CASSETSGGASYEQYF; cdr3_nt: TGCGCCAGCAGTGAAACTAGCGGGGGCGCATCCTACGAGCAGTACTTC
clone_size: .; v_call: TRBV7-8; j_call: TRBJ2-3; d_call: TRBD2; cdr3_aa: CASISGGSADTQYF; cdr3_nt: TGTGCCAGCATTAGCGGGGGAAGTGCAGATACGCAGTATTTT
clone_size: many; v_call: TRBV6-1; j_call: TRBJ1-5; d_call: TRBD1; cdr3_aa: CASSWTGGLDQPQHF; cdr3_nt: TGTGCCAGCAGTTGGACAGGGGGCTTGGATCAGCCCCAGCATTTT
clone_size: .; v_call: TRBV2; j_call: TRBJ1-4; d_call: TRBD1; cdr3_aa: CASSAGGTNEKLFF; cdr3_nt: TGTGCCAGCAGCGCAGGGGGTACTAATGAAAAACTGTTTTTT
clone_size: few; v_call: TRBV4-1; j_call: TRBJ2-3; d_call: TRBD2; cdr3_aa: CASSPISGGVSTDTQYF; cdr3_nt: TGCGCCAGCAGCCCCATTTCCGGGGGGGTTAGCACAGATACGCAGTATTTT
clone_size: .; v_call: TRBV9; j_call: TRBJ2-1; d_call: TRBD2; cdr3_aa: CASTTGGSSYNEQFF; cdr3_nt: TGTGCCAGCACCACGGGGGGAAGCTCCTACAATGAGCAGTTCTTC
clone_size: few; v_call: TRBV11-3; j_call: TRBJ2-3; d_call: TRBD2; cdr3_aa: CASSPGLAGSHTQYF; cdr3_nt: TGTGCCAGCAGCCCAGGACTAGCTGGATCACATACGCAGTATTTT
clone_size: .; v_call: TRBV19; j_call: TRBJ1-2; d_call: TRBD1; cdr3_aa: CASMTTGGRGYTF; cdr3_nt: TGTGCCAGTATGACCACAGGGGGCAGGGGCTACACCTTC
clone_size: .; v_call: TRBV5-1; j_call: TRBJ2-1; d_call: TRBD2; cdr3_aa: CASSRGLGYDEQFF; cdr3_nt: TGCGCCAGCAGCAGGGGACTAGGATACGATGAGCAGTTCTTC
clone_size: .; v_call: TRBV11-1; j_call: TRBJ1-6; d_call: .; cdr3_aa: CASSQVDNSPLHF; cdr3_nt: TGTGCCAGCAGCCAGGTAGACAATTCACCCCTCCACTTT
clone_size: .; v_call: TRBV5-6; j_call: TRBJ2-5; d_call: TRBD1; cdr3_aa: CASSLGTGEETQYF; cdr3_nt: TGTGCCAGCAGCTTAGGGACAGGGGAAGAGACCCAGTACTTC
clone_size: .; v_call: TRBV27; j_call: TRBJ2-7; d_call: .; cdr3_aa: CASSLSGNSYEQYF; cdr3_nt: TGTGCCAGCAGTTTATCGGGGAACTCCTACGAGCAGTACTTC
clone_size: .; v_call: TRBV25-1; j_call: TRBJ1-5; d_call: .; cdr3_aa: CASSVPGHNQPQHF; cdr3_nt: TGTGCCAGCAGTGTCCCCGGACACAATCAGCCCCAGCATTTT
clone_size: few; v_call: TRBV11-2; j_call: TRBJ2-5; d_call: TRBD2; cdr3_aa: CASSPSRRGGETQYF; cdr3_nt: TGTGCCAGCAGCCCCAGTCGCCGGGGAGGGGAGACCCAGTACTTC
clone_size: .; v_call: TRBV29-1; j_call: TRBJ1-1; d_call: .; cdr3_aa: CSVEPLLGTEAFF; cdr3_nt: TGCAGCGTTGAACCTCTATTGGGCACTGAAGCTTTCTTT
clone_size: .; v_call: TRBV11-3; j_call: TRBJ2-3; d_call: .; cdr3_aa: CASSLVEGTDTQYF; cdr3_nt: TGTGCCAGCAGCTTAGTGGAGGGAACAGATACGCAGTATTTT
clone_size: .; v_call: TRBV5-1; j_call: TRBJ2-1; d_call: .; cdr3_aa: CASSLDPGSHNEQFF; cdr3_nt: TGCGCCAGCAGCTTGGACCCAGGGTCCCACAATGAGCAGTTCTTC
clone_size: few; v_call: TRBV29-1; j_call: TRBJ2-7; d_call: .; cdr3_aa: CSVGAGEQYF; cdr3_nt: TGCAGCGTTGGGGCGGGAGAGCAGTACTTC
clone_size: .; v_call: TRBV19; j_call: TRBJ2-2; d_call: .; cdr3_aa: CASSPTVNTGELFF; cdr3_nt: TGTGCCAGTAGTCCGACAGTGAACACCGGGGAGCTGTTTTTT
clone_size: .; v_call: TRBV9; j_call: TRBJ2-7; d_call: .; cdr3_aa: CASSSPGVALYF; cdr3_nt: TGTGCCAGCAGCTCTCCGGGGGTGGCTTTGTACTTC
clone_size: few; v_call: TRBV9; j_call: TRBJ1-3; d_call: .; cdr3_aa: CASSTENTIYF; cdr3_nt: TGTGCCAGCAGTACAGAAAACACCATATATTTT
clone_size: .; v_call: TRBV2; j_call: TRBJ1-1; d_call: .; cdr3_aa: CASSERQNTEAFF; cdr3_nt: TGTGCCAGCAGTGAACGGCAGAACACTGAAGCTTTCTTT
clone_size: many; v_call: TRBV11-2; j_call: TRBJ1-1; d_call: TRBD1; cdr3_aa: CASSPGTASDEAFF; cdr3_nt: TGTGCCAGCAGCCCCGGGACAGCGTCTGATGAAGCTTTCTTT
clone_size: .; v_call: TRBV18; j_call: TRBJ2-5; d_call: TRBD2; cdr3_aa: CASSGLAGEFSYF; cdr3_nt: TGTGCCAGCTCGGGACTAGCGGGGGAATTTTCGTACTTC
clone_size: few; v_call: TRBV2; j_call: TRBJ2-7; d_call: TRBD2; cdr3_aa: CASSRLAGGYEQYF; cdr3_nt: TGTGCCAGCAGCCGACTAGCGGGCGGTTACGAGCAGTACTTC
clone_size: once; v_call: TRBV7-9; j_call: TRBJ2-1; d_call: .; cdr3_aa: CASSLNLGGNEQFF; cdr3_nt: TGTGCCAGCAGCTTAAATCTAGGAGGGAATGAGCAGTTCTTC
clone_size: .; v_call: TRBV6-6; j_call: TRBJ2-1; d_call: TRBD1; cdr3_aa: CASSRGQTMNEQFF; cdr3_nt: TGTGCCAGCAGTCGGGGACAGACGATGAATGAGCAGTTCTTC
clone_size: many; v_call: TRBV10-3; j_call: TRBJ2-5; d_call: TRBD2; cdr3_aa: CAISEGGDLETQYF; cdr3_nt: TGTGCCATCAGTGAGGGGGGGGACCTGGAGACCCAGTACTTC
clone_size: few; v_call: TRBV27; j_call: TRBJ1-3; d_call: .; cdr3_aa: CASRASGNTIYF; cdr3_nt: TGTGCCAGCCGCGCTTCTGGAAACACCATATATTTT
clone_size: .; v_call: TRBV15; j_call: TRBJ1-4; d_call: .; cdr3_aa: CATSRGGSDEKLFF; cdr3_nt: TGTGCCACCAGCAGGGGGGGGTCCGATGAAAAACTGTTTTTT
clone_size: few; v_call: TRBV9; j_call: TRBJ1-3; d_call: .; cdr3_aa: CASSARQASSGNTIYF; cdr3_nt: TGTGCCAGCAGCGCCAGACAGGCGAGCTCTGGAAACACCATATATTTT
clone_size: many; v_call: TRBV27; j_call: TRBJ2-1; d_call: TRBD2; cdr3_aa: CASSGGLHNEQFF; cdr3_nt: TGTGCCAGTAGCGGGGGGCTCCACAATGAGCAGTTCTTC
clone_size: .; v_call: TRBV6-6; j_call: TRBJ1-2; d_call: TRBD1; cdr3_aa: CASSPTGLGGYTF; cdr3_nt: TGTGCCAGCAGTCCGACAGGGCTGGGTGGCTACACCTTC
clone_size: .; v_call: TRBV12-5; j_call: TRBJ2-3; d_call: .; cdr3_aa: CASGPGDRGFDTQYF; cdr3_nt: TGTGCTAGTGGTCCCGGTGATAGGGGCTTCGATACGCAGTATTTT
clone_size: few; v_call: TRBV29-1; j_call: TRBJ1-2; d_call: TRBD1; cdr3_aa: CSVPQGRGNYGYTF; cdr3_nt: TGCAGCGTACCACAGGGGAGAGGAAACTATGGCTACACCTTC
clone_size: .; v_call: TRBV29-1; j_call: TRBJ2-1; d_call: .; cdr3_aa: CSVEDQGGGEGQFF; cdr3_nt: TGCAGCGTTGAAGACCAGGGAGGAGGTGAAGGGCAGTTCTTC
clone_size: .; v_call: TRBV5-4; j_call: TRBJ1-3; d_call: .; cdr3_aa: CASSRGGLEGNTIYF; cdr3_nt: TGTGCCAGCAGCCGGGGGGGGCTGGAGGGAAACACCATATATTTT
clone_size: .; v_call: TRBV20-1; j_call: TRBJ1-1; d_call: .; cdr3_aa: CSARRNTEAFF; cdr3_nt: TGCAGTGCTAGGCGGAACACTGAAGCTTTCTTT
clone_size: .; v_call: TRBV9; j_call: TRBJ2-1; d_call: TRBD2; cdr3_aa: CASSVSGTTLYNEQFF; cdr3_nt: TGTGCCAGCAGCGTCTCCGGGACTACCCTTTACAATGAGCAGTTCTTC
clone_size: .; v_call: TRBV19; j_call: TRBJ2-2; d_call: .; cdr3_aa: CASSLSGNTGELFF; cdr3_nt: TGTGCCAGTAGCTTGTCAGGGAACACCGGGGAGCTGTTTTTT
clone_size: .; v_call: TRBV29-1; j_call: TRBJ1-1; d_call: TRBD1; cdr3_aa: CSGTTGPNTEAFF; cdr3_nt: TGCAGCGGAACGACAGGGCCGAACACTGAAGCTTTCTTT
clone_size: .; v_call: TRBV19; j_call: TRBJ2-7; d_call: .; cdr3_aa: CASSIRTMGEQYF; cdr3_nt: TGTGCCAGTAGTATTCGGACGATGGGGGAACAGTACTTC
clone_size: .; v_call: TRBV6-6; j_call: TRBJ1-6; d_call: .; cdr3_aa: CASSYAVGGINSPLHF; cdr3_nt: TGTGCCAGCAGTTACGCAGTAGGAGGGATCAATTCACCCCTCCACTTT